This T cell receptor beta chain was recorded in a study of human T cells and chemical hapten exposure. Study details: The scalp of each patient received a weekly diphenylcyclopropenone dose for the full roughly 26-week study. Study results and limitations: TCRs above 1 in 1000 frequency did not change with DPC sensitization.

The table lists this clonotype with a few counts. Its antigen is still unknown. Germline lookup yields CDR1 SEHNR and CDR2 FQNEAQ (reference sequence). This CDR3 has 14 residues. V lost 1 base to trimming and J lost 2 bases, with 9 bases between them. Separate cDNA molecules received unique molecular identifiers, which the library attached to them. Per the original methods: The median was about 96,000 TCRs per sample, ranging roughly 23,224 to 690,600. TCRdb re-derived calls from the RACE reads in MiXCR, one entry per CDR3 protein. The V and J calls here are based on TCRdb, not the publication. The sample includes more than 150,000 distinct CDR3 sequences, under 25% of them seen just once. The time point: patch test 3, about 24 weeks after DPC sensitization. Treatment denoted: therapeutic diphenylcyclopropenone sensitization with weekly scalp DPC.

Sequenced material: whole blood, taken in connection with sensitization to the hapten diphenylcyclopropenone (DPC). This TCR came from a woman in her thirties or forties with alopecia areata. Some clones in this sample may be carry-over from other donors' samples. The chain is built from TRBV7-9 and TRBJ2-7; no clear D. The CDR3, as DNA: TGTGCCAGCAGCTTAGGCAGCGCTACCTACGAGCAGTACTTC. Protein product: CASSLGSATYEQYF.